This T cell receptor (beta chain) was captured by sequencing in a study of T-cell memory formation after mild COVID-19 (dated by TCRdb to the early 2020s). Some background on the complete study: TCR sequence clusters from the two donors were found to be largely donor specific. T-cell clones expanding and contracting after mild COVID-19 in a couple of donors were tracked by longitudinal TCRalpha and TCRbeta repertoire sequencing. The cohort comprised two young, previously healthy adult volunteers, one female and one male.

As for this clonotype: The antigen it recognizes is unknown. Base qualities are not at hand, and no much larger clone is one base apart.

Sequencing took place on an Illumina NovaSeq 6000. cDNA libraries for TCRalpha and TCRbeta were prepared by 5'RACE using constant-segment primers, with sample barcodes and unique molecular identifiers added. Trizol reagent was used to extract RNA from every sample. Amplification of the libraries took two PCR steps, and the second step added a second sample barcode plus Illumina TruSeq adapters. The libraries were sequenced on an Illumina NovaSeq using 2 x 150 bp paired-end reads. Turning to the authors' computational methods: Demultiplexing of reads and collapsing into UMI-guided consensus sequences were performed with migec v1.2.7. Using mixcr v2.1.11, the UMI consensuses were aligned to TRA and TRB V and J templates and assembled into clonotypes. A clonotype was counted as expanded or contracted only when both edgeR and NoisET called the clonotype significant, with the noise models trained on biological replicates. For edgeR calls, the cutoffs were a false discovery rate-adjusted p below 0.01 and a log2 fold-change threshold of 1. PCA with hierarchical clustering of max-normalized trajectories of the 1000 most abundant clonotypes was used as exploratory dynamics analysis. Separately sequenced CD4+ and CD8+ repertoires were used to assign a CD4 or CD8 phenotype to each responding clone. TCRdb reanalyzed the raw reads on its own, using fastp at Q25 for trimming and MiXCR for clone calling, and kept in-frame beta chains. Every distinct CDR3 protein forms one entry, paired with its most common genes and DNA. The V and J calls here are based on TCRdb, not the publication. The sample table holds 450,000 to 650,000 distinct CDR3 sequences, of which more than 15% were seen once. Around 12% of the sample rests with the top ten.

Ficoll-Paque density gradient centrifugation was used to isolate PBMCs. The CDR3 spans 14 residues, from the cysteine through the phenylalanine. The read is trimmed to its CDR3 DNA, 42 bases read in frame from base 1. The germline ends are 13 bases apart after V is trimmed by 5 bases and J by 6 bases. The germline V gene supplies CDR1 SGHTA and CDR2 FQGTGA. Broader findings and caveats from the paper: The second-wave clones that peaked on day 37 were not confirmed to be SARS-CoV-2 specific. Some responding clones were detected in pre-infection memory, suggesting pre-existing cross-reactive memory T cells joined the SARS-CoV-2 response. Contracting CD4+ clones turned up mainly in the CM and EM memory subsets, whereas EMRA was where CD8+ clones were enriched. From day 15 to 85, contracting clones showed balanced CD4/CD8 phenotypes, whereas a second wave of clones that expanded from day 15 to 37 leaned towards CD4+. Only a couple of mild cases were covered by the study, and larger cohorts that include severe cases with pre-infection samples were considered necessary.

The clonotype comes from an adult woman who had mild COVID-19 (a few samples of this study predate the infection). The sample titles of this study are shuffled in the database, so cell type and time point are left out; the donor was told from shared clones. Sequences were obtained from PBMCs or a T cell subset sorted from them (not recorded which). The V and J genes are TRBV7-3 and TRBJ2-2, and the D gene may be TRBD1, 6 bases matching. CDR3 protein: CASSPPYRAGELFF. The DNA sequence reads TGTGCCAGCAGCCCACCCTACAGGGCCGGGGAGCTGTTTTTT.